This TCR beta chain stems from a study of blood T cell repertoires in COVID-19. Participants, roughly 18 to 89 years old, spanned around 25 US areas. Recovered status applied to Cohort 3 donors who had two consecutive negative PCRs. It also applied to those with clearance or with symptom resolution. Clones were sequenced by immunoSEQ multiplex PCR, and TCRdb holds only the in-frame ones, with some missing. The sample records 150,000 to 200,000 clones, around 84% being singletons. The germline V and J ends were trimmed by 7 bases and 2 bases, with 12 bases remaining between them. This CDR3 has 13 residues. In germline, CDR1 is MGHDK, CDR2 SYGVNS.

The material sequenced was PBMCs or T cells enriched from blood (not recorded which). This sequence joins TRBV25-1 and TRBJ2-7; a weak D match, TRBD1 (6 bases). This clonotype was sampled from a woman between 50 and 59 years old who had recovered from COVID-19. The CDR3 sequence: CASTRGTPYEQYF. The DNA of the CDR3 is TGTGCCAGCACACGAGGGACACCCTACGAGCAGTACTTC.